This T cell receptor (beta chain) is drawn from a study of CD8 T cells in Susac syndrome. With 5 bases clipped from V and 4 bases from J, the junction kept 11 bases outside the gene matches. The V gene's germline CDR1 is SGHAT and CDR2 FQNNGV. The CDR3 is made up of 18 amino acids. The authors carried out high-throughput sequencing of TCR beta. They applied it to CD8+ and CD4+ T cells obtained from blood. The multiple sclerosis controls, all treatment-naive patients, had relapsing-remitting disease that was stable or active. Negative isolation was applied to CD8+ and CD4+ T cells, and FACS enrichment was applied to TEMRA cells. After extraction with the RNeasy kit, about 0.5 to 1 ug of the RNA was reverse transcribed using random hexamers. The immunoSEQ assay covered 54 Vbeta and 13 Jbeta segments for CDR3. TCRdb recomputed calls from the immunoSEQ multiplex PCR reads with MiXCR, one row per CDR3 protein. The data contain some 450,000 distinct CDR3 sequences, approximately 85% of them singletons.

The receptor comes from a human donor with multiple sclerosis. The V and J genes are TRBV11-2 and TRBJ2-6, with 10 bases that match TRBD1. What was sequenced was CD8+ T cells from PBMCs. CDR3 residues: CASSDEMGTGDGANVLTF. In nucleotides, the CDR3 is TGTGCCAGCAGCGACGAGATGGGGACAGGGGACGGGGCCAACGTCCTGACTTTC.